These 14 T cell receptor beta chains were all obtained from the same sample, sequenced in a study of technical replicates of blood from a few donors. Profiling relied on immunoSEQ multiplex PCR, and the TCRdb table lists in-frame clones only, not all of them. The sample has 50,000 or so clones, about 93% seen once. The sequencing input was PBMCs. All receptors come from a human donor in good health. Some clones in this sample may be carry-over from other donors' samples.

J is TRBJ1-1 and V is TRBV4-3, with D tentatively TRBD1 (6 bases). Trimming pared 0 bases from V and 1 base from J, leaving 12 bases between. This CDR3 region has 16 residues. The V gene's germline CDR1 is LGHNA and CDR2 YSLEER. CDR3 residues: CASSQDSGAWNTEAFF. The DNA of the CDR3 is TGCGCCAGCAGCCAAGATTCAGGGGCTTGGAACACTGAAGCTTTCTTT.

The rearrangement joins TRBV7-9 to TRBJ2-3; D perhaps matches TRBD2 (5 bases). Trimming took off 7 bases at V and 0 bases at J, with 11 bases between the two ends. Germline V gene sequence: CDR1 SEHNR, CDR2 FQNEAQ (reference sequence). The CDR3 runs 14 residues. The CDR3 DNA is TGTGCCAGCACCTTGGACTGGAGCACAGATACGCAGTATTTT. It yields the protein CASTLDWSTDTQYF. The complete variable domain, with remaining parts taken from reference TRBV7-9 and TRBJ2-3, reads DTGVSQNPRHKITKRGQNVTFRCDPISEHNRLYWYRQTLGQGPEFLTYFQNEAQLEKSRLLSDRFSAERPKGSFSTLEIQRTEQGDSAMYLCASTLDWSTDTQYFGPGTRLTVL.

The rearrangement joins TRBV6-1 to TRBJ2-5, with D perhaps TRBD2 (5 bases). In germline, CDR1 is MNHNS, CDR2 SASEGT. V lost 1 base to trimming and J lost 4 bases, with 10 bases between them. CDR3 length equals 14 residues. DNA for the CDR3: TGTGCCAGCAGTGAAGGAGGGTTGGGAGAGACCCAGTACTTC. Translating it yields CASSEGGLGETQYF.

The rearrangement uses TRBV6-1 and TRBJ1-5; tentatively, D is TRBD1 (6 bases). CDR3 length equals 13 residues. Germline V gives CDR1 MNHNS, CDR2 SASEGT. Trimming removed 4 bases at V and 3 bases at J, with 7 bases between. CDR3 residues: CASSGQVNQPQHF. Here the CDR3 DNA reads TGTGCCAGCAGTGGACAGGTCAATCAGCCCCAGCATTTT.

The DNA for the CDR3 is TGCGCCAGCAGCTTGGACATCTACGAGCAGTACTTC. This sequence encodes CASSLDIYEQYF. The chain combines TRBV5-1 with TRBJ2-7; D ambiguous. The V end was cut by 0 bases, the J end by 3 bases, with 4 bases between. From germline, CDR1 is SGHRS and CDR2 YFSETQ. The CDR3 contains 12 residues. The full variable domain, rest sourced from reference TRBV5-1 and TRBJ2-7, is KAGVTQTPRYLIKTRGQQVTLSCSPISGHRSVSWYQQTPGQGLQFLFEYFSETQRNKGNFPGRFSGRQFSNSRSEMNVSTLELGDSALYLCASSLDIYEQYFGPGTRLTVT.

This chain connects TRBV11-1 to TRBJ2-3, with TRBD2 identical over 7 bases. Germline V gene data show CDR1 as SGHAT and CDR2 as FQDESV (reference sequence). V shed 5 bases and J 0 bases; nucleotides not matched to a gene: 2. CDR3 length equals 14 residues. CDR3 sequence reads: CASSHSGSTDTQYF. The CDR3 region has the DNA TGTGCCAGCAGCCATAGCGGGAGCACAGATACGCAGTATTTT. Drawing the rest from reference TRBV11-1 and TRBJ2-3, the complete variable domain is EAEVAQSPRYKITEKSQAVAFWCDPISGHATLYWYRQILGQGPELLVQFQDESVVDDSQLPKDRFSAERLKGVDSTLKIQPAELGDSAMYLCASSHSGSTDTQYFGPGTRLTVL.

The rearrangement joins TRBV6-1 to TRBJ2-7, with 12 bases that match TRBD2. CDR3 length: 15 residues. From germline, CDR1 is MNHNS and CDR2 SASEGT. Trimming removed 5 bases from V and 6 bases from J; junction bases left unmatched: 8. This chain's CDR3 is CASSSRLAGESEQYF. CDR3 DNA: TGTGCCAGCAGTTCTCGACTAGCGGGAGAGTCCGAGCAGTACTTC.

The chain uses TRBV4-3 and TRBJ2-3; the match to TRBD1 covers 8 bases. CDR3 length: 15 residues. J was trimmed by 4 bases and V by 5 bases; bases with no gene match: 8. Looked up from germline, CDR1 is LGHNA and CDR2 is YSLEER. The CDR3, as DNA: TGCGCCAGCAGCTCCCGGACAGGGTGGTCAGATACGCAGTATTTT. Translation gives CASSSRTGWSDTQYF.

The chain is built from TRBV7-3 and TRBJ2-3, with 7 bases aligning to TRBD1. The V and J ends lost 5 bases and 4 bases, in that order; junction bases with no gene match: 9. Germline V gives CDR1 SGHTA, CDR2 FQGTGA. The CDR3 sequence is 15 residues long. In DNA, the CDR3 is TGTGCCAGCAGCGTATCGGACAGGTCTGCAGATACGCAGTATTTT. It yields the protein CASSVSDRSADTQYF. Filled out from reference TRBV7-3 and TRBJ2-3, the complete variable domain reads GAGVSQTPSNKVTEKGKYVELRCDPISGHTALYWYRQSLGQGPEFLIYFQGTGAADDSGLPNDRFFAVRPEGSVSTLKIQRTERGDSAVYLCASSVSDRSADTQYFGPGTRLTVL.

This sequence joins TRBV18 and TRBJ1-4, with D uncertain. V gave up 1 base and J gave up 7 bases, with 16 bases separating them. CDR1 is KGHSH, CDR2 LQKENI, per germline. This CDR3 spans 16 amino acids. CDR3 DNA sequence: TGTGCCAGCTCACCACTTGAGGTTAGGGCGGGTGAAAAACTGTTTTTT. This encodes CASSPLEVRAGEKLFF. Full variable domain (outside the CDR3, taken from reference TRBV18 and TRBJ1-4): NAGVMQNPRHLVRRRGQEARLRCSPMKGHSHVYWYRQLPEEGLKFMVYLQKENIIDESGMPKERFSAEFPKEGPSILRIQQVVRGDSAAYFCASSPLEVRAGEKLFFGSGTQLSVL.

V usage is TRBV29-1 and J usage is TRBJ2-2; tentative D call: TRBD1 (7 bases). This CDR3 is 13 amino acids long. Deletions cut 7 bases from V and 4 bases from J, with 13 bases between. The V gene's germline CDR1 is SQVTM and CDR2 ANQGSEA. CDR3 loop: CSGGTVSTGELFF. DNA of the CDR3: TGCAGCGGCGGGACAGTGAGCACCGGGGAGCTGTTTTTT.

The gene calls are TRBV10-3 and TRBJ2-7; 8 bases match TRBD1. This CDR3 is built from 14 residues. Per the germline V gene, CDR1 is ENHRY and CDR2 is SYGVKD. V was pared by 4 bases and J by 6 bases, with 8 bases of the junction left unmatched. Here the CDR3 DNA reads TGTGCCATCAGTGCTGAGCAGGGGGCAGGCGAGCAGTACTTC. This sequence encodes CAISAEQGAGEQYF.

The chain uses TRBV15 and TRBJ2-1; tentative D call: TRBD2 (7 bases). Germline CDR1 and CDR2: LNHNV and YYDKDF (reference sequence). The CDR3 sequence is 16 residues long. Trimming shortened V by 4 bases and J by 8 bases, and 21 bases separated the two germline ends. Written as DNA, the CDR3 is TGTGCCACCAGCAATCCAGGCGGGGGCCGTTACCATGAGCAGTTCTTC. This gives the protein CATSNPGGGRYHEQFF.

In this sample, this clone turned up once. The chain combines TRBV7-9 with TRBJ2-1; TRBD2 aligns across 7 bases. Germline lookup yields CDR1 SEHNR and CDR2 FQNEAQ (reference sequence). The CDR3 covers 14 residues. With V trimmed by 4 bases and J by 7 bases, 7 bases remained unmatched. CDR3 nucleotides: TGTGCCAGCAGCTCCCTACGCGGGAGTAATGAGCAGTTCTTC. Amino acid sequence: CASSSLRGSNEQFF.